This record concerns one T cell receptor beta chain sequence. The data were taken from a study of T cell responses to AZD1222 COVID-19 vaccine. Produced via immunoSEQ multiplex PCR; TCRdb's table is partial and in-frame only. The sample lists more than 95,000 clones; around 90% were seen once. The CDR3 spans 13 residues. Trimming at V came to 6 bases and at J to 5 bases, leaving 4 bases not matched to a gene. Germline CDR1 reads SNHLY; CDR2 reads FYNNEI. Here the sequenced sample was peripheral blood, taken on day 0 of MenACWY control vaccination. The chain recombines TRBV2 with TRBJ2-5; the match to TRBD1 covers 9 bases. This sequence was found in an adult in good health. CDR3: CASRGQGFETQYF. As DNA, the CDR3 is TGTGCCAGCAGGGGACAGGGATTTGAGACCCAGTACTTC.